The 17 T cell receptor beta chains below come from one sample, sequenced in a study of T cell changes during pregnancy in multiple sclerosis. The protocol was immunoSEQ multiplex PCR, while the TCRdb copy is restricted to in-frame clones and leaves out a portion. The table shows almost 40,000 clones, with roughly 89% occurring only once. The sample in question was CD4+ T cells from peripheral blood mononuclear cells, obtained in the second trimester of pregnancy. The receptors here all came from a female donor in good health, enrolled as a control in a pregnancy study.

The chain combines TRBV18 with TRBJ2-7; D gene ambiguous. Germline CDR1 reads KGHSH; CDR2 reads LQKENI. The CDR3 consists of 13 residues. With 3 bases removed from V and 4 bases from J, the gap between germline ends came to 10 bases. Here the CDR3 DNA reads TGTGCCAGCTCACCGGGCGCTTCGTACGAGCAGTACTTC. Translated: CASSPGASYEQYF. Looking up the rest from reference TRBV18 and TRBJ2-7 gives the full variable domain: NAGVMQNPRHLVRRRGQEARLRCSPMKGHSHVYWYRQLPEEGLKFMVYLQKENIIDESGMPKERFSAEFPKEGPSILRIQQVVRGDSAAYFCASSPGASYEQYFGPGTRLTVT.

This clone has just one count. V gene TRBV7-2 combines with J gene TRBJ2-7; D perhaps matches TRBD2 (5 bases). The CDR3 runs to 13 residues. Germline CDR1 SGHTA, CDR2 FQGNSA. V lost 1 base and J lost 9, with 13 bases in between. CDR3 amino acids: CASSLEPPSPQYF. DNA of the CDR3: TGTGCCAGCAGCTTAGAACCCCCTAGCCCGCAGTACTTC.

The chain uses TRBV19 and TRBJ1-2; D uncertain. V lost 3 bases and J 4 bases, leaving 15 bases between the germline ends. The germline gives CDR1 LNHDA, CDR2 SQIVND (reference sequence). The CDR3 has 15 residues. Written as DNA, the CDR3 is TGTGCCAGTAGTATGGATCACAGCTACCTCTATGGCTACACCTTC. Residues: CASSMDHSYLYGYTF.

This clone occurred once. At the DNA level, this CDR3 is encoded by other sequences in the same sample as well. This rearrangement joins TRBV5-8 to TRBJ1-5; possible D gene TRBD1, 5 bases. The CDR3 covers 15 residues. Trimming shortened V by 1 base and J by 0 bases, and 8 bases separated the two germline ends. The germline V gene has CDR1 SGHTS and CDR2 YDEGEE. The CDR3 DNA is TGTGCCAGCAGCTTGAGAGACAGTAGCAATCAGCCCCAGCATTTT. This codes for CASSLRDSSNQPQHF. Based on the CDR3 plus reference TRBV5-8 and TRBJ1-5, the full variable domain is EAGVTQSPTHLIKTRGQQATLRCSPISGHTSVYWYQQALGLGLQFLLWYDEGEERNRGNFPPRFSGRQFPNYSSELNVNALELEDSALYLCASSLRDSSNQPQHFGDGTRLSIL.

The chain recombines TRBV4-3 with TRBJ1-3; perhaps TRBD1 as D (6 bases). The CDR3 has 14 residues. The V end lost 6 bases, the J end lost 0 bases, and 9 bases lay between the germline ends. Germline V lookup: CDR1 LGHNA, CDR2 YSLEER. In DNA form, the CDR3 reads TGCGCCAGCAGACGACAGGTCTCTGGAAACACCATATATTTT. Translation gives CASRRQVSGNTIYF.

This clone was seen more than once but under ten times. CDR3 sequence: CASSPQFSSYEQYF. CDR3 DNA sequence: TGTGCCAGCTCACCACAGTTCAGTTCCTACGAGCAGTACTTC. This sequence joins TRBV18 and TRBJ2-7; no clear D gene. V lost 1 base, J lost 1 base, and 8 bases lay in between. CDR3 length: 14 amino acids. Germline V gives CDR1 KGHSH, CDR2 LQKENI.

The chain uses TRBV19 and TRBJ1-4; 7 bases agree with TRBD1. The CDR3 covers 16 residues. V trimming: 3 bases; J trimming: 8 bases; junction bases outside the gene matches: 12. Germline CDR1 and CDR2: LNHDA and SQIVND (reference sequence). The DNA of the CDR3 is TGTGCCAGTAGTATCGGGACAGAGGTGATACTAGAAAAACTGTTTTTT. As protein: CASSIGTEVILEKLFF. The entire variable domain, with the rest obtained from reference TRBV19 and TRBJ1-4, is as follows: DGGITQSPKYLFRKEGQNVTLSCEQNLNHDAMYWYRQDPGQGLRLIYYSQIVNDFQKGDIAEGYSVSREKKESFPLTVTSAQKNPTAFYLCASSIGTEVILEKLFFGSGTQLSVL.

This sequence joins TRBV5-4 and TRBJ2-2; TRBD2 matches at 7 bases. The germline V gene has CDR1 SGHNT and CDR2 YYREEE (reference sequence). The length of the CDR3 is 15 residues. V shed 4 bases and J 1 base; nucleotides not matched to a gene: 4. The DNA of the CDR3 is TGTGCCAGCAGCGATGGACTAGGGAACACCGGGGAGCTGTTTTTT. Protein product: CASSDGLGNTGELFF.

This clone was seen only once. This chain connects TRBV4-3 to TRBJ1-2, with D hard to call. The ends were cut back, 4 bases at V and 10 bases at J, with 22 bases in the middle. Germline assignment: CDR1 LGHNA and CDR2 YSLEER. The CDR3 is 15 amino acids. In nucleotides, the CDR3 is TGCGCCAGCAGCCCAGACGAGGGCGGGCAATGGGTCTACACCTTC. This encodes CASSPDEGGQWVYTF.

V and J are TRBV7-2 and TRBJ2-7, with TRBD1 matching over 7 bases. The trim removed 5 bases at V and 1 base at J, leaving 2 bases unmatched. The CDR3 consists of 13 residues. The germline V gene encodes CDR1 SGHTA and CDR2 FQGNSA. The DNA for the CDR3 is TGTGCCAGCAGCGGCAGGGGGTCCTACGAGCAGTACTTC. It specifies CASSGRGSYEQYF.

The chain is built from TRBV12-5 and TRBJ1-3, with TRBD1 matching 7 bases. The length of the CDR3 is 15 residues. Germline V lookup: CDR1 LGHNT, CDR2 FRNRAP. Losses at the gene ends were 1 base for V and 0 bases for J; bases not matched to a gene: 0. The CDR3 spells CASGLGQGSGNTIYF. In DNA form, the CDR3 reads TGTGCTAGTGGTTTGGGACAGGGCTCTGGAAACACCATATATTTT.

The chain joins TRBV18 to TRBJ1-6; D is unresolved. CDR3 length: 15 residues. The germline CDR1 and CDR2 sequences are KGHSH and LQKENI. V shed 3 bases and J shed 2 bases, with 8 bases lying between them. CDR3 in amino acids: CASSPRQAYNSPLHF. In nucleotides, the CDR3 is TGTGCCAGCTCACCCCGCCAGGCCTATAATTCACCCCTCCACTTT.

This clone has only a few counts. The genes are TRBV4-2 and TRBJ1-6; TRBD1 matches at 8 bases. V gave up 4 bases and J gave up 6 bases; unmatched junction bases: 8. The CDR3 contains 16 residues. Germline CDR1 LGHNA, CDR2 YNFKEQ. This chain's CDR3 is CASSPHQGQANSPLHF. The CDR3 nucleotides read TGTGCCAGCAGCCCCCACCAGGGACAGGCTAATTCACCCCTCCACTTT.

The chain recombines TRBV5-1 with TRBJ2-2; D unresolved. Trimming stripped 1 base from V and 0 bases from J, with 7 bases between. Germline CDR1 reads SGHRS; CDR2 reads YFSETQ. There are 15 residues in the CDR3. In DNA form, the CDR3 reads TGCGCCAGCAGCTTGCTGGGCTCGAACACCGGGGAGCTGTTTTTT. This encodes CASSLLGSNTGELFF.

CDR3 region: CASSPVPGTNQPQHF. The CDR3 nucleotides are TGTGCCAGCAGCCCCGTCCCGGGAACCAATCAGCCCCAGCATTTT. The V call is TRBV5-5, the J call TRBJ1-5, with D unresolved. V lost 4 bases, J lost 3 bases, and 14 bases lay in between. The CDR3 runs 15 residues. Germline V gives CDR1 SGHKS, CDR2 YYEKEE (reference sequence).

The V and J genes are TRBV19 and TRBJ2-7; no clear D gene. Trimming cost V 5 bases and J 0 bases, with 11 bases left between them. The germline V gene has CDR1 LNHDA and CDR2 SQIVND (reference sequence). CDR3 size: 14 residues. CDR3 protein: CASSASYSSYEQYF. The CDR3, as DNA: TGTGCCAGTAGTGCGTCCTACAGCTCCTACGAGCAGTACTTC.

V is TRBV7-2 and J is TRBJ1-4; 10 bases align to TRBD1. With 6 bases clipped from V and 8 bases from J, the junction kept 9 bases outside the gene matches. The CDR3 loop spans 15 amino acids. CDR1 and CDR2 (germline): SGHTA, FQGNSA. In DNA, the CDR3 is TGTGCCAGCAGATCCGGGACAGGGGCGGTGGAAAAACTGTTTTTT. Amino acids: CASRSGTGAVEKLFF.